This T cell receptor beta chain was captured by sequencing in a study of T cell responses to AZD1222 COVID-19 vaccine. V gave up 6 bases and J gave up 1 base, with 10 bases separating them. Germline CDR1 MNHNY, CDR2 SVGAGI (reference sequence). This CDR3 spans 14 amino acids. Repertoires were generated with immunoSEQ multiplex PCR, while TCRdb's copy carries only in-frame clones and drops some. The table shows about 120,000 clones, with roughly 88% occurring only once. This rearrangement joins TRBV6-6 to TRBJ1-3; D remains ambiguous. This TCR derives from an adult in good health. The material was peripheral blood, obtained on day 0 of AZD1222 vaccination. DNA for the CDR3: TGTGCCAGCAGCGCCCCGGAGTCTGGAAACACCATATATTTT. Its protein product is CASSAPESGNTIYF.